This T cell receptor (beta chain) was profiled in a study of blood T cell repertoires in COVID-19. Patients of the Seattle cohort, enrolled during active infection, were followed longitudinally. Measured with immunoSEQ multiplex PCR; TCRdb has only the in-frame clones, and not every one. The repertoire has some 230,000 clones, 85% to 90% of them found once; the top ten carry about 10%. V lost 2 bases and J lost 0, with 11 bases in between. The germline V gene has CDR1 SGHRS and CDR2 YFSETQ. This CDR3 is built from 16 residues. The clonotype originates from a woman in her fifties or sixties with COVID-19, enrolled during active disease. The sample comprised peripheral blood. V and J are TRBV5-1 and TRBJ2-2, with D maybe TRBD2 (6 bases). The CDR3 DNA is TGCGCCAGCAGCTTAGGAGGGAGACCGAACACCGGGGAGCTGTTTTTT. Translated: CASSLGGRPNTGELFF.